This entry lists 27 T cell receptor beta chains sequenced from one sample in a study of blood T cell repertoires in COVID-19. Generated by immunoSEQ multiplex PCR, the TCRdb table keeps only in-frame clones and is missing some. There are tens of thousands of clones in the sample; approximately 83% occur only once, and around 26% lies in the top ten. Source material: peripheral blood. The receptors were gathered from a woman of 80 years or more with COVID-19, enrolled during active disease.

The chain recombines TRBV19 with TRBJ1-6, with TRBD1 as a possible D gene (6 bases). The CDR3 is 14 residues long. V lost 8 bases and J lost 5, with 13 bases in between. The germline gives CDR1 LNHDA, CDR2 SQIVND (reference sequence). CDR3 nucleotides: TGTGCCAGTGGGGGGGGCAGGGATAATTCACCCCTCCACTTT. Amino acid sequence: CASGGGRDNSPLHF.

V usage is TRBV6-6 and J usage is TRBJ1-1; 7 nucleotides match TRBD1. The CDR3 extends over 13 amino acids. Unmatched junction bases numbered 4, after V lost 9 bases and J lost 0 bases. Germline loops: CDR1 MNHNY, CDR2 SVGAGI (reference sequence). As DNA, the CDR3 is TGTGCCAGTAGGGACAGCATGAACACTGAAGCTTTCTTT. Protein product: CASRDSMNTEAFF.

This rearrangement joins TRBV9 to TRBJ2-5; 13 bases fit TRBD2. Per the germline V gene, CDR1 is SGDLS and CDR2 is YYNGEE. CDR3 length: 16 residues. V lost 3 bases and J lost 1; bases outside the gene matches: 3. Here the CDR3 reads CASSAGLAGAQETQYF. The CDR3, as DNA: TGTGCCAGCAGCGCAGGACTAGCGGGGGCCCAAGAGACCCAGTACTTC.

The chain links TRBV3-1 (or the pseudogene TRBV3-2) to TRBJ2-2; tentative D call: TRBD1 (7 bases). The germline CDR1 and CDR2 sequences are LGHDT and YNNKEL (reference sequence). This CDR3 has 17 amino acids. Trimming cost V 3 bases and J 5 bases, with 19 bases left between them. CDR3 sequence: CASSQAGQGGRTGELFF. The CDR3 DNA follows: TGTGCCAGCAGCCAGGCGGGGCAGGGGGGAAGAACCGGGGAGCTGTTTTTT.

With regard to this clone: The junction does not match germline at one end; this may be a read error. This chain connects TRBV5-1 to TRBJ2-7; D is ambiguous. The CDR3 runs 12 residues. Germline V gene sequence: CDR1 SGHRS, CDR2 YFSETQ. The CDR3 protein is CASSIPSHEQYF. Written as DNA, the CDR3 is TGCGCCAGCAGCATCCCCTCCCACGAGCAGTACTTC.

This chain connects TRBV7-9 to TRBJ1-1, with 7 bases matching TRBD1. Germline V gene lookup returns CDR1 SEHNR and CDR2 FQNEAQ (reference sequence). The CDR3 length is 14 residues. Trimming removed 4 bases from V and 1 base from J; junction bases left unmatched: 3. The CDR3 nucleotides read TGTGCCAGCAGCTACAACAGGGGGAACACTGAAGCTTTCTTT. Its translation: CASSYNRGNTEAFF.

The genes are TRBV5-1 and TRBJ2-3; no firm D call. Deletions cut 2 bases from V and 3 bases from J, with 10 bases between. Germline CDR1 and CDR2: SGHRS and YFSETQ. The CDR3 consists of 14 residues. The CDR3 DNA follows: TGCGCCAGCAGCTTTGATGGGCAAACAGATACGCAGTATTTT. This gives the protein CASSFDGQTDTQYF.

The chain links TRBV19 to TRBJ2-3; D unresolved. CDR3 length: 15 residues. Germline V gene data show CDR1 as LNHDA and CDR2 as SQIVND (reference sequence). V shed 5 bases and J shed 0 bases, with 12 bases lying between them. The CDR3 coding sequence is TGTGCCAGTAGTTCAGAACAGTTTAGCACAGATACGCAGTATTTT. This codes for CASSSEQFSTDTQYF.

CDR3 protein: CASSLQGDPVGYTF. The CDR3 nucleotides are TGTGCCAGCTCCCTTCAGGGGGACCCGGTAGGCTACACCTTC. The rearrangement links TRBV6-6 to TRBJ1-2; 7 nucleotides align to TRBD1. The CDR3 is 14 residues long. The junction had 14 bases not matched to a gene; V was cut back by 8 bases and J by 8 bases. Germline assignment: CDR1 MNHNY and CDR2 SVGAGI (reference sequence).

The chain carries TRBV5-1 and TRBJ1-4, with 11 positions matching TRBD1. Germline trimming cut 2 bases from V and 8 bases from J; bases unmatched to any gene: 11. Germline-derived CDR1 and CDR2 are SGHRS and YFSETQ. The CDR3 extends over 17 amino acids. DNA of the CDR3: TGCGCCAGCAGCTTTAGGACAGGGGGCGCGGTAAGAGAAAAACTGTTTTTT. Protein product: CASSFRTGGAVREKLFF.

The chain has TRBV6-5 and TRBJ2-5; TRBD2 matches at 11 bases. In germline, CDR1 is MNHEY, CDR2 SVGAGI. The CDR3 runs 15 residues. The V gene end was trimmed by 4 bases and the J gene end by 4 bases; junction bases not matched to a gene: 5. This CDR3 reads CASSSSLAGGETQYF. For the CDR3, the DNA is TGTGCCAGCAGTTCCTCTCTAGCGGGGGGAGAGACCCAGTACTTC.

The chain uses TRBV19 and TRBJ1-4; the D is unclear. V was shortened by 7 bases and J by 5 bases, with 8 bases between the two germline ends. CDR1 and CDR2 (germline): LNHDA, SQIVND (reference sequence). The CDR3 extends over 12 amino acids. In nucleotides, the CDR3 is TGTGCCAGTAATGGGAGAAATGAAAAACTGTTTTTT. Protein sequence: CASNGRNEKLFF.

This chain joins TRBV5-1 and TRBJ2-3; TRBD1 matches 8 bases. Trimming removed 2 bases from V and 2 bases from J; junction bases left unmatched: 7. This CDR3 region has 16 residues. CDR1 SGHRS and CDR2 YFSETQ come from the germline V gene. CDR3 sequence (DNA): TGCGCCAGCAGCTTACAGGGGGGAAGTGTCACAGATACGCAGTATTTT. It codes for CASSLQGGSVTDTQYF.

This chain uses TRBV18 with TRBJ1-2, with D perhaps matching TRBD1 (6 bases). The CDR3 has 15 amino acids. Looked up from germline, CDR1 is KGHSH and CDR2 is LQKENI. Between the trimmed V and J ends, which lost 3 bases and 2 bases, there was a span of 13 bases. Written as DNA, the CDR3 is TGTGCCAGCTCACCTATGACAGGAAGCAACTATGGCTACACCTTC. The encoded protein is CASSPMTGSNYGYTF.

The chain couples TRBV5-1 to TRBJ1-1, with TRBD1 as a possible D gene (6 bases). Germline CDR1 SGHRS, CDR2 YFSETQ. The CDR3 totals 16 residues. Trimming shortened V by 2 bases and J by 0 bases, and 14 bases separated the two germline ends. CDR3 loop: CASSLQGLALNTEAFF. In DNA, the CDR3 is TGCGCCAGCAGCTTACAGGGTCTCGCGCTGAACACTGAAGCTTTCTTT.

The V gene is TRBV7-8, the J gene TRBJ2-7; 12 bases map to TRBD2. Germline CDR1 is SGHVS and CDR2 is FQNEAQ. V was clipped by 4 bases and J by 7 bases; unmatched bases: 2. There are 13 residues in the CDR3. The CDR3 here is CASSSGLAGEQYF. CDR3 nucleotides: TGTGCCAGCAGCTCTGGACTAGCGGGGGAGCAGTACTTC.

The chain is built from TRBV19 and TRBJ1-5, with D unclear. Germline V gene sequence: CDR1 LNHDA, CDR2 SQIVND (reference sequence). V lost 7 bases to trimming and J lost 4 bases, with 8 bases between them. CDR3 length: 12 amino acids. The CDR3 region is CASTFGNQPQHF. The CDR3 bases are TGTGCCAGTACCTTCGGGAATCAGCCCCAGCATTTT. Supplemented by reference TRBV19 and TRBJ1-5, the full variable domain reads DGGITQSPKYLFRKEGQNVTLSCEQNLNHDAMYWYRQDPGQGLRLIYYSQIVNDFQKGDIAEGYSVSREKKESFPLTVTSAQKNPTAFYLCASTFGNQPQHFGDGTRLSIL.

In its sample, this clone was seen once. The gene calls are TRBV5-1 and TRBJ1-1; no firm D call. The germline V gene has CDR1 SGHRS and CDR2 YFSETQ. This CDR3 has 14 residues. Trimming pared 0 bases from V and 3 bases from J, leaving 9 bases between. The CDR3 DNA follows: TGCGCCAGCAGCTTGGCCCACGGGGACACTGAAGCTTTCTTT. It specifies CASSLAHGDTEAFF.

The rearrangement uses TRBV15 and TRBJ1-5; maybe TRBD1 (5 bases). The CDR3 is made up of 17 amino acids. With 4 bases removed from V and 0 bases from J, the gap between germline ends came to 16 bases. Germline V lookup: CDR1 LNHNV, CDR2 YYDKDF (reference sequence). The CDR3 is CATSTPRGYYSNQPQHF. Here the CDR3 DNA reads TGTGCCACCAGCACTCCCCGGGGGTATTATAGCAATCAGCCCCAGCATTTT. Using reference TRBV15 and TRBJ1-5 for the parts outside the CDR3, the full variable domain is DAMVIQNPRYQVTQFGKPVTLSCSQTLNHNVMYWYQQKSSQAPKLLFHYYDKDFNNEADTPDNFQSRRPNTSFCFLDIRSPGLGDTAMYLCATSTPRGYYSNQPQHFGDGTRLSIL.

The CDR3 DNA reads as TGTGCCAGCAGCCAGTTGACTATCACCGGGGAGCTGTTTTTT. Amino acids: CASSQLTITGELFF. The chain uses TRBV3-1 (or the pseudogene TRBV3-2) and TRBJ2-2; D might be TRBD2 (5 bases). Germline CDR1 and CDR2: LGHDT and YNNKEL (reference sequence). V was shortened by 3 bases and J by 4 bases, with 9 bases between the two germline ends. The CDR3 is made up of 14 amino acids.

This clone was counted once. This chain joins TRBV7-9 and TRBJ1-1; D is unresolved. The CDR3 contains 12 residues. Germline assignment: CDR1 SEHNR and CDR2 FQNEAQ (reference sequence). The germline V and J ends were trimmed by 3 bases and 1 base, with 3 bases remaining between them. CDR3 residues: CASSFRNTEAFF. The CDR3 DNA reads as TGTGCCAGCAGCTTTCGGAACACTGAAGCTTTCTTT.

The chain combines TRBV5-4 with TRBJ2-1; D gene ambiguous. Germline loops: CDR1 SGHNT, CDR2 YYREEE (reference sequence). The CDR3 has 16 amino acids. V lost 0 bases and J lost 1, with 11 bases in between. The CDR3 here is CASSLGATPSYNEQFF. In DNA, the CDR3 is TGTGCCAGCAGCTTGGGGGCCACACCTTCCTACAATGAGCAGTTCTTC.

In nucleotides, the CDR3 is TGTGCCAGCAGCTTATGGCAGTCCTACGAGCAGTACTTC. Translating it yields CASSLWQSYEQYF. V is TRBV7-9 and J is TRBJ2-7; D unresolved. This CDR3 is 13 amino acids long. V lost 2 bases, J lost 1 base, and 6 bases lay in between. Germline CDR1 reads SEHNR; CDR2 reads FQNEAQ (reference sequence).

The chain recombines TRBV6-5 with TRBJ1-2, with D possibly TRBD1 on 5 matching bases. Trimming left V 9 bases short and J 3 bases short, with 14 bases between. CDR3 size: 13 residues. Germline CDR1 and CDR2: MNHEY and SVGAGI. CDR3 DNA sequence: TGTGCCAGTGGGGCCAACTCAGACTATGGCTACACCTTC. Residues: CASGANSDYGYTF.

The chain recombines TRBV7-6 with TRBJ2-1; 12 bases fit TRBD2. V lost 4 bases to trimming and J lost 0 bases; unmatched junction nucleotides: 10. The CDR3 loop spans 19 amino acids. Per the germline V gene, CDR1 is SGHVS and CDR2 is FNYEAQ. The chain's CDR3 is CASSSSTSGGLSSYNEQFF. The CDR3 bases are TGTGCCAGCAGCTCTTCGACTAGCGGGGGCCTAAGCTCCTACAATGAGCAGTTCTTC.

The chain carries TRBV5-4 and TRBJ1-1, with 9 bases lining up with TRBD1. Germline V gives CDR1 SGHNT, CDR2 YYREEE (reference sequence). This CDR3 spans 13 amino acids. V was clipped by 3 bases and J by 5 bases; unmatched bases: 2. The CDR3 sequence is CASSSGQGTEAFF. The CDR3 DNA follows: TGTGCCAGCAGCTCGGGACAGGGAACTGAAGCTTTCTTT.

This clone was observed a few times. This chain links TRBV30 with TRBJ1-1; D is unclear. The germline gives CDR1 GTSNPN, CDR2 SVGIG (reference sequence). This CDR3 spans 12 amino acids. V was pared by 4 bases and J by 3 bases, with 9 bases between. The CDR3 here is CAWKAGYTEAFF. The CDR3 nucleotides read TGTGCCTGGAAGGCGGGGTACACTGAAGCTTTCTTT.